The rows below give T cell receptor beta chains drawn from one sample of a study of identifying expanded T cells in peripheral blood. The table came from immunoSEQ multiplex PCR; TCRdb's copy has only in-frame clones and leaves some out. The table records about 91,000 clones, about 87% of them present only once. The sample taken for sequencing was blood. These receptor sequences come from a person aged 18 to 70 in good health. The CDR3 runs from the conserved cysteine through the conserved F or W. Fields, in order: clone size, V gene, J gene, D gene, CDR3 protein, CDR3 DNA. The D gene is left open where the match is weak. Rows give clone size only sometimes, using once, few, many, or a class for an expanded clone.

NA	TRBV5-4	TRBJ2-1	TRBD1	CASSLTNRGSDEQFF	TGTGCCAGCAGCCTAACCAACAGGGGTTCGGATGAGCAGTTCTTC
NA	TRBV28	TRBJ1-2	NA	CASSKGVLAYGYTF	TGTGCCAGCAGCAAGGGGGTATTGGCCTATGGCTACACCTTC
few	TRBV19	TRBJ2-7	NA	CASSINSREQYF	TGTGCCAGTAGTATTAACAGTCGGGAGCAGTACTTC
NA	TRBV19	TRBJ2-1	NA	CATFDGSSYNEQFF	TGTGCCACCTTTGACGGTAGCTCCTACAATGAGCAGTTCTTC
NA	TRBV10-3	TRBJ2-2	TRBD1	CAISSAGGFTGELFF	TGTGCCATCAGTTCAGCAGGGGGTTTTACCGGGGAGCTGTTTTTT
NA	TRBV7-3	TRBJ2-1	NA	CASNVLGEQFF	TGTGCCAGCAACGTATTGGGTGAGCAGTTCTTC
NA	TRBV19	TRBJ1-2	NA	CASSTGPDHYGYTF	TGTGCCAGTAGTACCGGACCGGACCACTATGGCTACACCTTC
NA	TRBV10-2	TRBJ2-7	TRBD2	CASTAGGLSFEQYF	TGCGCCAGCACCGCGGGGGGGCTTTCATTCGAGCAGTACTTC
NA	TRBV28	TRBJ1-1	NA	CASTSGTVLEAFF	TGTGCCAGCACCTCCGGGACGGTCCTTGAAGCTTTCTTT
NA	TRBV27	TRBJ2-5	TRBD2	CATTYRRGQETQYF	TGTGCCACCACCTACAGGCGGGGGCAAGAGACCCAGTACTTC
once	TRBV2	TRBJ2-4	NA	CAGRTGGMGKNIQYF	TGTGCCGGTAGGACGGGGGGCATGGGCAAAAACATTCAGTACTTC
NA	TRBV6-5	TRBJ1-2	NA	CASSYRQGGGYTF	TGTGCCAGCAGTTACCGGCAGGGAGGTGGCTACACCTTC
NA	TRBV5-6	TRBJ2-3	TRBD2	CASSQLAGGSTDTQYF	TGTGCCAGCAGCCAACTAGCGGGGGGGAGCACAGATACGCAGTATTTT
NA	TRBV5-1	TRBJ2-3	TRBD2	CASSIRTSGITDTQYF	TGCGCCAGCAGCATCCGGACTAGCGGGATCACAGATACGCAGTATTTT
NA	TRBV6-1	TRBJ2-5	NA	CASSEGVGGTRAQYF	TGTGCCAGCAGTGAAGGGGTGGGAGGAACGAGGGCCCAGTACTTC
NA	TRBV9	TRBJ2-1	NA	CASSLGGPTDEQFF	TGTGCCAGCAGCCTAGGTGGACCCACCGATGAGCAGTTCTTC
NA	TRBV5-1	TRBJ2-6	NA	CASSSQVRAGANVLTF	TGCGCCAGCAGCTCGCAGGTACGAGCTGGGGCCAACGTCCTGACTTTC
NA	TRBV6-4	TRBJ2-1	NA	CASSAYPTSFYEQFF	TGTGCCAGCAGTGCCTACCCAACTAGTTTCTATGAGCAGTTCTTC
NA	TRBV11-2	TRBJ2-5	TRBD1	CASSPWTGGPETQYF	TGTGCCAGCAGCCCCTGGACAGGGGGCCCAGAGACCCAGTACTTC
NA	TRBV5-8	TRBJ2-3	NA	CASSLGSGPGQYF	TGTGCCAGCAGCTTGGGTTCCGGACCCGGGCAGTATTTT
NA	TRBV9	TRBJ1-2	NA	CASSEQGQANYGYTF	TGTGCCAGCAGCGAACAGGGTCAAGCTAACTATGGCTACACCTTC
NA	TRBV5-4	TRBJ1-2	TRBD1	CASSLGTGGVANYGYTF	TGTGCCAGCAGCCTAGGGACAGGGGGCGTTGCTAACTATGGCTACACCTTC
NA	TRBV19	TRBJ2-7	NA	CASNPGGGQNEQYF	TGTGCCAGTAACCCTGGGGGGGGGCAAAACGAGCAGTACTTC
NA	TRBV18	TRBJ2-7	TRBD2	CASSPSGRAGTYEQYF	TGTGCCAGCTCACCGTCGGGGCGAGCGGGGACCTACGAGCAGTACTTC
NA	TRBV7-2	TRBJ2-1	NA	CASSYSRNEQFF	TGTGCCAGCAGCTATTCTAGGAATGAGCAGTTCTTC
few	TRBV19	TRBJ1-5	NA	CASSIRRGSGQPQHF	TGTGCCAGTAGTATACGAAGGGGGTCTGGTCAGCCCCAGCATTTT
NA	TRBV4-3	TRBJ2-2	TRBD2	CASSQVASGRILSGTGELFF	TGCGCCAGCAGCCAAGTCGCTAGCGGGAGGATTCTTTCGGGCACCGGGGAGCTGTTTTTT
NA	TRBV27	TRBJ2-2	NA	CASSLIGGTGELFF	TGTGCCAGCAGTTTAATCGGGGGCACCGGGGAGCTGTTTTTT
once	TRBV7-9	TRBJ2-5	NA	CASSPSRETQYF	TGTGCCAGCAGTCCCTCGAGGGAGACCCAGTACTTC
NA	TRBV2	TRBJ2-5	NA	CASGGGSGETQYF	TGTGCCAGCGGAGGGGGTAGCGGTGAGACCCAGTACTTC
NA	TRBV7-9	TRBJ2-7	NA	CASSPGAPSSYEQYF	TGTGCCAGCAGCCCCGGGGCGCCTAGCTCCTACGAGCAGTACTTC
NA	TRBV6-5	TRBJ1-1	NA	CASKGGRDTEAFF	TGTGCCAGCAAGGGGGGGCGCGACACTGAAGCTTTCTTT
NA	TRBV5-1	TRBJ2-2	NA	CASSLVVSNTGELFF	TGCGCCAGCAGCTTGGTGGTTTCGAACACCGGGGAGCTGTTTTTT
NA	TRBV2	TRBJ2-7	TRBD2	CASKGGASGITWSYEQYF	TGTGCCAGTAAGGGGGGGGCTAGCGGGATTACCTGGAGCTACGAGCAGTACTTC
once	TRBV7-4	TRBJ2-7	TRBD1	CASSYDRGEQYF	TGTGCCAGCAGCTACGACAGGGGCGAGCAGTACTTC
NA	TRBV19	TRBJ1-5	TRBD1	CASRPTSWDRGNQPQHF	TGTGCCAGTAGGCCGACTTCCTGGGACAGGGGGAATCAGCCCCAGCATTTT
NA	TRBV9	TRBJ1-2	TRBD1	CASSADRGWSGYTF	TGTGCCAGCAGCGCGGACAGGGGCTGGAGTGGCTACACCTTC
NA	TRBV5-1	TRBJ2-7	TRBD2	CASSVGTSGGSATTYEQYF	TGCGCCAGCAGCGTCGGGACTAGCGGGGGGTCGGCCACCACCTACGAGCAGTACTTC
NA	TRBV6-1	TRBJ1-5	TRBD1	CASSEEGQGSQPQHF	TGTGCCAGCAGTGAAGAGGGACAGGGGAGTCAGCCCCAGCATTTT
NA	TRBV2	TRBJ1-3	TRBD1	CASTIGTGENTIYF	TGTGCCAGCACGATCGGGACAGGAGAAAACACCATATATTTT
NA	TRBV5-4	TRBJ1-2	TRBD1	CASSFRDRANYGYTF	TGTGCCAGCAGCTTTCGGGACAGGGCTAACTATGGCTACACCTTC
NA	TRBV30	TRBJ2-7	NA	CAWREASLRDNSYEQYF	TGTGCCTGGAGGGAAGCCTCACTCCGGGACAACTCCTACGAGCAGTACTTC
once	TRBV15	TRBJ2-4	TRBD1	CATSRGVRTGVNIQYF	TGTGCCACCAGCAGAGGGGTGCGGACAGGGGTAAACATTCAGTACTTC
NA	TRBV27	TRBJ1-1	NA	CASRSFTEAFF	TGTGCCAGCAGATCTTTTACAGAAGCTTTCTTT
NA	TRBV18	TRBJ2-3	NA	CASSPKGEDTQYF	TGTGCCAGCTCACCAAAGGGGGAGGATACGCAGTATTTT
NA	TRBV7-9	TRBJ1-1	NA	CASSSMRGRATEAFF	TGTGCCAGCAGCTCGATGAGGGGCAGGGCCACTGAAGCTTTCTTT
NA	TRBV30	TRBJ2-5	NA	CAWSVGTLQETQYF	TGTGCCTGGAGTGTCGGGACACTACAAGAGACCCAGTACTTC
NA	TRBV10-3	TRBJ1-6	NA	CANQGKENSPLHF	TGTGCCAACCAGGGAAAAGAAAATTCACCCCTCCACTTT
NA	TRBV7-2	TRBJ1-5	NA	CASSDGVVNQPQHF	TGTGCCAGCAGTGATGGAGTGGTGAATCAGCCCCAGCATTTT
NA	TRBV6-5	TRBJ2-1	TRBD1	CASSLPGGAEQFF	TGTGCCAGCAGTCTACCAGGGGGCGCTGAGCAGTTCTTC
NA	TRBV6-4	TRBJ1-5	NA	CASRRTAGTVQPQHF	TGTGCCAGCAGGCGCACGGCAGGTACGGTCCAGCCCCAGCATTTT
once	TRBV5-1	TRBJ2-3	TRBD2	CASSLEWRGGTDTQYF	TGCGCCAGCAGCTTGGAATGGCGGGGGGGCACAGATACGCAGTATTTT
NA	TRBV7-2	TRBJ1-5	NA	CASSVLAGGNQPQHF	TGTGCCAGCAGCGTACTGGCAGGGGGCAATCAGCCCCAGCATTTT